Each of the 27 T cell receptor beta chains below was sequenced from the same sample in a study of early T cells in non-severe SARS-CoV-2 infection. TCRdb analysed the 5' RACE reads with MiXCR anew, one entry per CDR3 protein. The top ten hold around 1.3% of the sample, which has roughly 70,000 distinct CDR3 sequences, 9.5% to 15% seen once. Sequenced input: whole blood. Receptors originate from an adult who was a healthcare worker with PCR-confirmed SARS-CoV-2 infection or an uninfected control (not recorded which).

This clonotype was counted at least ten times. The genes are TRBV29-1 and TRBJ2-7; TRBD1 aligns across 7 bases. The germline V gene encodes CDR1 SQVTM and CDR2 ANQGSEA. V lost 6 bases and J lost 5; bases outside the gene matches: 7. The CDR3 is 12 residues long. The CDR3 region is CSVRQGSDEQYF. The CDR3 DNA is TGCAGCGTCAGACAGGGCTCGGACGAGCAGTACTTC.

This clonotype came up many times. In DNA form, the CDR3 reads TGCAGCGTTGAAGTGAGGAACAGGGACAATGAGCAGTTCTTC. Amino acids: CSVEVRNRDNEQFF. J is TRBJ2-1 and V is TRBV29-1; D may be TRBD1 (6 bases). Germline CDR1 SQVTM, CDR2 ANQGSEA. This CDR3 comprises 14 residues. V lost 1 base, J lost 5 bases, and 12 bases lay in between.

This clonotype showed up many times. The genes are TRBV29-1 and TRBJ2-3, with TRBD2 identical over 7 bases. CDR3 length equals 11 residues. V shed 7 bases, J shed 4 bases, and the junction held 2 bases outside the gene matches. The germline gives CDR1 SQVTM, CDR2 ANQGSEA. CDR3 bases: TGCAGCGGGGAGGGACCAGATACGCAGTATTTT. Encoded protein: CSGEGPDTQYF.

In this sample, this clonotype turned up a few times. A much larger clone is a single base away; this may be a read error. The CDR3 bases are TGTGTCAGCAGCTTCTACGACTCCGCCAATGAGCAGTTCTTC. Translating gives CVSSFYDSANEQFF. This chain links TRBV6-2 or TRBV6-3 with TRBJ2-1; D ambiguous. The CDR3 sequence is 14 residues long. Germline values: CDR1 MNHEY, CDR2 SVGEGT.

This clonotype was recorded many times. The chain uses TRBV5-1 and TRBJ2-6; D remains unclear. The CDR3 loop spans 17 amino acids. Germline CDR1 is SGHRS and CDR2 is YFSETQ. Trimming removed 5 bases from V and 1 base from J, with 16 bases in between. The CDR3, as DNA: TGCGCCAGCAGAAAACCGGGCTCAGAGTCTGGGGCCAACGTCCTGACTTTC. This gives the protein CASRKPGSESGANVLTF. The entire variable domain, with the rest obtained from reference TRBV5-1 and TRBJ2-6, is as follows: KAGVTQTPRYLIKTRGQQVTLSCSPISGHRSVSWYQQTPGQGLQFLFEYFSETQRNKGNFPGRFSGRQFSNSRSEMNVSTLELGDSALYLCASRKPGSESGANVLTFGAGSRLTVL.

This clonotype came up many times. As DNA, the CDR3 is TGCAGCGTACTTCTTCCCCCGGGACAGGGGTTAGATACGCAGTATTTT. Translation gives CSVLLPPGQGLDTQYF. V usage is TRBV29-1 and J usage is TRBJ2-3, with TRBD1 identical over 10 bases. The CDR3 runs 16 residues. Germline CDR1 and CDR2: SQVTM and ANQGSEA. The V gene end was trimmed by 6 bases and the J gene end by 5 bases; junction bases not matched to a gene: 14.

This clonotype was recorded only once. This chain uses TRBV6-2 or TRBV6-3 with TRBJ1-4, with 8 nucleotides matching TRBD1. CDR3 length: 13 residues. Germline V gives CDR1 MNHEY, CDR2 SVGEGT. V dropped 2 bases and J dropped 8; count of bases not matched to a gene: 1. CDR3 DNA sequence: TGTGCCAGCAGTTACCGGGACAGGGAAAAACTGTTTTTT. The encoded protein is CASSYRDREKLFF.

This clonotype was counted many times. The rearrangement links TRBV25-1 to TRBJ2-5; the match to TRBD1 covers 11 bases. The V segment lost 3 bases and the J segment 7 bases; nucleotides outside the gene matches: 22. The germline gives CDR1 MGHDK, CDR2 SYGVNS. The CDR3 contains 20 residues. This CDR3 is CASSDEVGALRGDRGLTQYF. CDR3 DNA sequence: TGTGCCAGCAGTGACGAAGTCGGTGCTTTGCGGGGGGACAGGGGGTTGACCCAGTACTTC.

This clonotype was seen repeatedly, ten times or more. V gene TRBV30 combines with J gene TRBJ2-1; D possibly uses TRBD1 or TRBD2 (5 bases each). The CDR3 covers 15 residues. The V gene's germline CDR1 is GTSNPN and CDR2 SVGIG (reference sequence). V was shortened by 2 bases and J by 10 bases, with 21 bases between the two germline ends. In DNA, the CDR3 is TGTGCCTGGAGTTTCCTTACCGCCGGGACCCCAGAGCAGTTCTTC. It specifies CAWSFLTAGTPEQFF.

The table lists this clonotype with many counts. The chain joins TRBV5-8 to TRBJ2-7; no definite D call. CDR1 is SGHTS and CDR2 is YDEGEE in the germline V gene. V was clipped by 2 bases and J by 0 bases, with 9 bases between them. The CDR3 is 14 amino acids. DNA for the CDR3: TGTGCCAGCAGCTTTCGGTCAAACTCCTACGAGCAGTACTTC. Encoded protein: CASSFRSNSYEQYF.

The chain joins TRBV5-4 to TRBJ2-2; no reliable D call. Germline V CDR1 and CDR2: SGHNT, YYREEE (reference sequence). The CDR3 consists of 14 residues. Trimming cost V 2 bases and J 8 bases, with 13 bases left between them. The chain's CDR3 is CASSFRTTDGELFF. The DNA for the CDR3 is TGTGCCAGCAGCTTTAGGACGACCGATGGGGAGCTGTTTTTT.

This CDR3 reads CSVVGINTGELFF. DNA of the CDR3: TGCAGCGTTGTTGGGATTAACACCGGGGAGCTGTTTTTT. This chain joins TRBV29-1 and TRBJ2-2, with D uncertain. Germline V CDR1 and CDR2: SQVTM, ANQGSEA. The V end was cut by 4 bases, the J end by 2 bases, with 8 bases between. CDR3 length equals 13 residues.

This clonotype was seen many times. The chain combines TRBV18 with TRBJ1-3; 11 positions agree with TRBD1. Germline V gene lookup returns CDR1 KGHSH and CDR2 LQKENI. V was clipped by 2 bases and J by 0 bases; unmatched bases: 6. The CDR3 extends over 18 amino acids. The CDR3 bases are TGTGCCAGCTCACCATACGGGACAGGGGGTTTCTCTGGAAACACCATATATTTT. Its protein product is CASSPYGTGGFSGNTIYF.

This clonotype showed up many times. V and J are TRBV6-2 or TRBV6-3 and TRBJ2-5; 7 positions match TRBD1. From germline, CDR1 is MNHEY and CDR2 SVGEGT. The CDR3 sequence is 13 residues long. V shed 7 bases, J shed 5 bases, and the junction held 7 bases outside the gene matches. The CDR3 region has the DNA TGTGCCAGCAAGATAACAGGGGTGGAGACCCAGTACTTC. Protein: CASKITGVETQYF.

This clonotype was recorded at least ten times. The chain recombines TRBV5-6 with TRBJ2-5, with D perhaps matching TRBD2 (5 bases). The CDR3 sequence is 13 residues long. Germline V gives CDR1 SGHDT, CDR2 YYEEEE. The germline V and J ends were trimmed by 3 bases and 4 bases, with 10 bases remaining between them. CDR3 DNA: TGTGCCAGCAGCTCGGGAAATCGAGAGACCCAGTACTTC. It is translated as CASSSGNRETQYF.

The chain carries TRBV28 and TRBJ2-3, with D possibly matching TRBD2 (6 bases). CDR3 length: 14 residues. Germline V CDR1 and CDR2: MDHEN, SYDVKM. The ends were cut back, 6 bases at V and 5 bases at J, with 15 bases in the middle. CDR3 coding DNA: TGTGCCAGCAGCTCAGGAGGGCCATTAGATACGCAGTATTTT. As protein: CASSSGGPLDTQYF.

The chain uses TRBV28 and TRBJ1-5; 7 nucleotides match TRBD1. The CDR3 contains 14 residues. CDR1 and CDR2 from the germline V gene are MDHEN and SYDVKM. Germline trimming cut 5 bases from V and 5 bases from J; bases unmatched to any gene: 6. For the CDR3, the DNA is TGTGCCAGCAGTCGGACAGGATTCGATCAGCCCCAGCATTTT. Protein: CASSRTGFDQPQHF. Full variable domain (missing parts from reference TRBV28 and TRBJ1-5): DVKVTQSSRYLVKRTGEKVFLECVQDMDHENMFWYRQDPGLGLRLIYFSYDVKMKEKGDIPEGYSVSREKKERFSLILESASTNQTSMYLCASSRTGFDQPQHFGDGTRLSIL.

This clonotype was observed many times. The chain employs TRBV11-2 and TRBJ2-4, with TRBD2 matching over 7 bases. V lost 4 bases and J lost 0; bases outside the gene matches: 3. Germline V CDR1 and CDR2: SGHAT, FQNNGV. This CDR3 region has 15 residues. This CDR3 is CASSSLAGAKNIQYF. The CDR3 DNA reads as TGTGCCAGCAGCTCCTTAGCGGGAGCCAAAAACATTCAGTACTTC.

This clonotype has ten or more counts. The gene calls are TRBV29-1 and TRBJ2-1; the match to TRBD2 covers 12 bases. Germline CDR1 is SQVTM and CDR2 is ANQGSEA. CDR3 length: 13 residues. V shed 7 bases, J shed 10 bases, and the junction held 8 bases outside the gene matches. The CDR3 nucleotides read TGCAGCGCCTACTCTAGCGGGAGGGTAGAGCAGTTCTTC. It translates to CSAYSSGRVEQFF.

The sample holds many counts of this clonotype. The CDR3 region is CASSPQGLAGYNEQFF. In nucleotides, the CDR3 is TGCGCCAGCAGCCCCCAGGGACTAGCGGGGTACAATGAGCAGTTCTTC. This chain uses TRBV4-3 with TRBJ2-1; the match to TRBD2 covers 13 bases. Germline V gene lookup returns CDR1 LGHNA and CDR2 YSLEER. The CDR3 sequence is 16 residues long. J lost 4 bases, V lost 4 bases, and 4 bases had no gene match.

This clonotype was seen ten or more times. The chain uses TRBV12-3 or TRBV12-4 and TRBJ2-1; D is uncertain. Deletions cut 5 bases from V and 10 bases from J, with 12 bases between. The CDR3 runs 12 residues. The chain's CDR3 is CASSPVMDEQFF. For the CDR3, the DNA is TGTGCCAGCAGTCCAGTAATGGACGAGCAGTTCTTC.

This clonotype showed up just a few times. The J gene is TRBJ2-7, the V gene TRBV6-2 or TRBV6-3; 7 bases match TRBD2. Looked up from germline, CDR1 is MNHEY and CDR2 is SVGEGT. CDR3 length: 13 residues. The junction had 5 bases not matched to a gene; V was cut back by 9 bases and J by 0 bases. The CDR3 loop reads CASAGTNSYEQYF. The CDR3 DNA sequence: TGTGCCAGTGCCGGGACTAACTCCTACGAGCAGTACTTC.

Many counts were recorded for this clonotype. J is TRBJ2-1 and V is TRBV5-1; 8 bases agree with TRBD2. CDR1 and CDR2 from the germline V gene are SGHRS and YFSETQ. The V gene end was trimmed by 3 bases and the J gene end by 8 bases; junction bases not matched to a gene: 10. There are 15 residues in the CDR3. The CDR3 DNA follows: TGCGCCAGCAGCTCGATAGCGGGAACGAGGGATGAGCAGTTCTTC. This sequence encodes CASSSIAGTRDEQFF.

This clonotype occurred many times. CDR3 nucleotide sequence: TGTGCCAGCTCACCACGGAAAACAGGGTCCTACGAGCAGTACTTC. Its protein product is CASSPRKTGSYEQYF. The genes are TRBV18 and TRBJ2-7; D is possibly TRBD1 (6 bases). Per germline, CDR1 KGHSH and CDR2 LQKENI. This CDR3 has 15 amino acids. V was shortened by 1 base and J by 1 base, with 11 bases between the two germline ends.

This clonotype has at least ten counts. The V call is TRBV29-1, the J call TRBJ2-7; D remains unclear. V was clipped by 4 bases and J by 3 bases, with 10 bases between them. The CDR3 has 12 amino acids. The germline V gene encodes CDR1 SQVTM and CDR2 ANQGSEA. The CDR3 spells CSVVGQVYEQYF. CDR3 nucleotides: TGCAGCGTTGTAGGGCAAGTCTACGAGCAGTACTTC.

The table lists this clonotype with many counts. The chain uses TRBV2 and TRBJ2-2; D not certain. The CDR3 is made up of 15 amino acids. V lost 2 bases and J 2 bases, leaving 9 bases between the germline ends. Germline CDR1 SNHLY, CDR2 FYNNEI. This chain's CDR3 is CASSEFPANTGELFF. The CDR3 nucleotides are TGTGCCAGCAGTGAATTCCCAGCAAACACCGGGGAGCTGTTTTTT.

This clonotype was seen only a few times. The CDR3 bases are TGCAGCGTTGGCCCAGGACAGGTGAACACTGAAGCTTTCTTT. Amino acids: CSVGPGQVNTEAFF. This chain joins TRBV29-1 and TRBJ1-1; 7 nucleotides line up with TRBD1. CDR1 and CDR2 from the germline V gene are SQVTM and ANQGSEA. The CDR3 runs to 14 residues. V was pared by 4 bases and J by 0 bases, with 5 bases of the junction left unmatched.